Listed here are 27 T cell receptor beta chains from one sample, sequenced in a study of CD8 T cells in ankylosing spondylitis. TCRdb independently ran MiXCR on the 5' RACE reads; one entry per CDR3 protein. The sample carries around 330,000 distinct CDR3 sequences, 11% recorded once. The sequencing sample was made of blood, either unsorted or a sorted T cell fraction (not recorded which). The receptors here all came from a female donor with ankylosing spondylitis or in good health (not recorded which).

This clonotype has at least ten counts. CDR3 nucleotides: TGTGCCAGCAGCTTGACAGCGTTGAACACTGAAGCTTTCTTT. Translating it yields CASSLTALNTEAFF. This rearrangement joins TRBV11-2 to TRBJ1-1, with D perhaps matching TRBD1 (5 bases). V was trimmed by 3 bases and J by 0 bases, leaving 8 bases between them. The germline CDR1 and CDR2 sequences are SGHAT and FQNNGV. The length of the CDR3 is 14 residues.

This clonotype appeared many times. The chain combines TRBV20-1 with TRBJ2-7, with no clear D. The CDR3 spans 13 residues. V dropped 4 bases and J dropped 7 bases, with 17 bases sitting between them. Germline V gene lookup returns CDR1 DFQATT and CDR2 SNEGSKA (reference sequence). The CDR3 DNA reads TGCAGTGCTAACCGTCCCGGTTTGGGAGAGCAGTACTTC. Its protein product is CSANRPGLGEQYF.

This clonotype was recorded at least ten times. The chain couples TRBV20-1 to TRBJ2-1, with 11 bases that match TRBD2. V lost 5 bases and J lost 5; bases outside the gene matches: 8. The CDR3 loop spans 15 amino acids. Germline loops: CDR1 DFQATT, CDR2 SNEGSKA (reference sequence). The CDR3 here is CSASLAGGPDNEQFF. The DNA for the CDR3 is TGCAGTGCTTCCTTAGCGGGGGGGCCGGACAATGAGCAGTTCTTC.

This clonotype has at least ten counts. V gene TRBV15 combines with J gene TRBJ2-7; D possibly uses TRBD1 or TRBD2 (5 bases each). Germline V gene sequence: CDR1 LNHNV, CDR2 YYDKDF (reference sequence). Trimming took off 1 base at V and 2 bases at J, with 15 bases between the two ends. This CDR3 contains 16 residues. CDR3 region: CATSRALPGATYEQYF. In nucleotides, the CDR3 is TGTGCCACCAGCAGAGCCCTACCCGGGGCCACCTACGAGCAGTACTTC. The whole variable domain, filled in from reference TRBV15 and TRBJ2-7, reads DAMVIQNPRYQVTQFGKPVTLSCSQTLNHNVMYWYQQKSSQAPKLLFHYYDKDFNNEADTPDNFQSRRPNTSFCFLDIRSPGLGDTAMYLCATSRALPGATYEQYFGPGTRLTVT.

The CDR3 reads CASSLWTSGRSNTGELFF. The CDR3 DNA follows: TGCGCCAGCAGCCTTTGGACTAGCGGGCGATCGAACACCGGGGAGCTGTTTTTT. The rearrangement joins TRBV5-1 to TRBJ2-2; TRBD2 matches at 11 bases. J gave up 0 bases and V 4 bases, and 8 bases lay outside the gene matches. CDR3 length: 18 residues. Germline V lookup: CDR1 SGHRS, CDR2 YFSETQ. The complete variable domain, with remaining parts taken from reference TRBV5-1 and TRBJ2-2, reads KAGVTQTPRYLIKTRGQQVTLSCSPISGHRSVSWYQQTPGQGLQFLFEYFSETQRNKGNFPGRFSGRQFSNSRSEMNVSTLELGDSALYLCASSLWTSGRSNTGELFFGEGSRLTVL.

This clonotype has ten or more counts. The chain carries TRBV5-1 and TRBJ2-6; D is perhaps TRBD1 (6 bases). V lost 4 bases, J lost 0 bases, and 17 bases lay in between. The germline V gene has CDR1 SGHRS and CDR2 YFSETQ. The CDR3 runs 18 residues. The CDR3 spells CASSPRQDLSSGANVLTF. CDR3 DNA sequence: TGCGCCAGCAGCCCAAGACAGGATCTCAGCTCTGGGGCCAACGTCCTGACTTTC. The full variable domain, completed using reference TRBV5-1 and TRBJ2-6, is KAGVTQTPRYLIKTRGQQVTLSCSPISGHRSVSWYQQTPGQGLQFLFEYFSETQRNKGNFPGRFSGRQFSNSRSEMNVSTLELGDSALYLCASSPRQDLSSGANVLTFGAGSRLTVL.

In this sample, this clonotype turned up many times. This chain uses TRBV7-9 with TRBJ2-2; TRBD2 matches 11 bases. This CDR3 region has 17 residues. Germline V gene lookup returns CDR1 SEHNR and CDR2 FQNEAQ (reference sequence). J lost 1 base, V lost 2 bases, and 3 bases had no gene match. DNA of the CDR3: TGTGCCAGCAGCTTAACCGGACTAGCGGGGAACACCGGGGAGCTGTTTTTT. Translated: CASSLTGLAGNTGELFF.

This clonotype was observed many times. The genes are TRBV11-2 and TRBJ2-5, with D maybe TRBD1 (5 bases). V shed 0 bases and J shed 1 base, with 9 bases lying between them. Germline loops: CDR1 SGHAT, CDR2 FQNNGV. The CDR3 sequence is 15 residues long. In DNA form, the CDR3 reads TGTGCCAGCAGCTTAGACAGGGTTTTCCAAGAGACCCAGTACTTC. It specifies CASSLDRVFQETQYF.

This clonotype occurred a few times. This chain joins TRBV5-1 and TRBJ1-1, with TRBD1 identical over 8 bases. The germline gives CDR1 SGHRS, CDR2 YFSETQ. The ends lost 0 bases at V and 1 base at J; junction bases unmatched: 14. This CDR3 has 19 amino acids. The CDR3 sequence is CASSLAEGRGRRGNTEAFF. CDR3 coding DNA: TGCGCCAGCAGCTTGGCCGAGGGCAGGGGGCGACGAGGGAACACTGAAGCTTTCTTT.

This clonotype was seen ten or more times. The chain is built from TRBV6-1 and TRBJ1-6; no definite D call. Trimming removed 8 bases from V and 13 bases from J, with 12 bases in between. CDR1 and CDR2 (germline): MNHNS, SASEGT. The CDR3 contains 11 residues. CDR3 DNA: TGTGCCAGCCTCCGTCTTGGTCCCCTCCACTTT. This encodes CASLRLGPLHF.

This clonotype was observed many times. The V and J genes are TRBV12-3 or TRBV12-4 and TRBJ1-1; a weak D match, TRBD1 (5 bases). V lost 5 bases and J 1 base, leaving 14 bases between the germline ends. This CDR3 has 15 amino acids. The CDR3 region is CASSPRTQPNTEAFF. The CDR3 DNA reads as TGTGCCAGCAGTCCTAGGACACAGCCGAACACTGAAGCTTTCTTT.

Many counts were recorded for this clonotype. J is TRBJ2-2 and V is TRBV20-1; no reliable D call. Looked up from germline, CDR1 is DFQATT and CDR2 is SNEGSKA (reference sequence). Trimming shortened V by 3 bases and J by 1 base, and 6 bases separated the two germline ends. This CDR3 contains 13 residues. The CDR3 nucleotides read TGCAGTGCTAGTCGCGGGAACACCGGGGAGCTGTTTTTT. Amino acid sequence: CSASRGNTGELFF.

This clonotype was recorded at least ten times. This rearrangement joins TRBV20-1 to TRBJ2-7, with 13 bases fitting TRBD2. This CDR3 region has 15 residues. CDR1 is DFQATT, CDR2 SNEGSKA, per germline (reference sequence). V shed 6 bases and J 3 bases; nucleotides not matched to a gene: 8. The CDR3 region has the DNA TGCAGTGCCCAACGGGGACTAGCGGGGAGCTACGAGCAGTACTTC. As protein: CSAQRGLAGSYEQYF.

Comments on this clonotype: Possible read error: a much larger clone is one base away. The gene calls are TRBV12-3 or TRBV12-4 and TRBJ2-5, with D uncertain. Trimming took 4 bases from V and 8 from J, leaving 11 bases between them. The CDR3 is made up of 12 amino acids. CDR3 residues: CASSSKPDTQYF. The DNA of the CDR3 is TGTGCCAGCAGTTCTAAGCCGGATACCCAGTACTTC.

This clonotype was counted at least ten times. The chain couples TRBV20-1 to TRBJ1-1; D remains ambiguous. CDR1 and CDR2 (germline): DFQATT, SNEGSKA (reference sequence). The CDR3 spans 13 residues. Deletions cut 2 bases from V and 4 bases from J, with 11 bases between. Here the CDR3 reads CSARTPAGTEAFF. CDR3 bases: TGCAGTGCTAGAACTCCGGCGGGCACTGAAGCTTTCTTT.

This clonotype was observed many times. The gene calls are TRBV5-1 and TRBJ1-5, with no clear D. Germline lookup yields CDR1 SGHRS and CDR2 YFSETQ. The CDR3 contains 13 residues. Trimming cost V 7 bases and J 5 bases, with 13 bases left between them. The CDR3 sequence: CASHAAPDQPQHF. CDR3 sequence (DNA): TGCGCCAGCCATGCAGCCCCGGATCAGCCCCAGCATTTT.

This clonotype was detected only a few times. The rearrangement uses TRBV6-2 or TRBV6-3 and TRBJ2-7; D is unclear. CDR3 size: 11 residues. Per the germline V gene, CDR1 is MNHEY and CDR2 is SVGEGT. V was shortened by 5 bases and J by 6 bases, with 8 bases between the two germline ends. Here the CDR3 DNA reads TGTGCCAGCAGTGGAAGGATCGAGCAGTACTTC. It yields the protein CASSGRIEQYF.

This clonotype was counted ten times or more. The chain recombines TRBV10-3 with TRBJ1-2; D is perhaps TRBD1 (5 bases). Germline V gene sequence: CDR1 ENHRY, CDR2 SYGVKD. The V gene lost 9 bases and the J gene lost 4 bases, with 9 bases spanning the gap. This CDR3 region has 11 residues. This CDR3 is CAITGAYGYTF. CDR3 nucleotide sequence: TGTGCCATAACCGGGGCCTATGGCTACACCTTC.

This rearrangement joins TRBV5-1 to TRBJ2-5, with TRBD1 matching over 8 bases. The junction had 8 bases not matched to a gene; V was cut back by 3 bases and J by 4 bases. CDR1 and CDR2 (germline): SGHRS, YFSETQ. This CDR3 region has 15 residues. CDR3 amino acids: CASSSQGARAETQYF. The CDR3 DNA follows: TGCGCCAGCAGCTCCCAGGGGGCGCGCGCAGAGACCCAGTACTTC.

This clonotype was counted many times. The CDR3 DNA reads as TGTGCCAGCAGCTTAGATCAGGGCTACACTGAAGCTTTCTTT. Amino acid sequence: CASSLDQGYTEAFF. The genes are TRBV11-2 and TRBJ1-1; a possible D gene is TRBD1 (5 bases). The ends were cut back, 0 bases at V and 3 bases at J, with 8 bases in the middle. The CDR3 runs to 14 residues. Germline loops: CDR1 SGHAT, CDR2 FQNNGV.

Turning to this clonotype: Since a much larger clone is just one base distant, this may be a read error. The chain joins TRBV5-1 to TRBJ2-2, with D perhaps matching TRBD1 (6 bases). CDR1 is SGHRS and CDR2 is YFSETQ in the germline V gene. The CDR3 is made up of 16 amino acids. CDR3 in DNA: TGCTCCAGCAGCCCCACAGGGTTTCTGGACACCGGGGAGCTGTTTTTT. Translating it yields CSSSPTGFLDTGELFF.

Points on this clonotype: This likely comes from a read error, as the CDR3 has no conserved phenylalanine or tryptophan at its end. The chain is built from TRBV20-1 and TRBJ1-1; TRBD1 might be the D (6 bases). The CDR3 runs to 12 residues. Germline V lookup: CDR1 DFQATT, CDR2 SNEGSKA (reference sequence). V was shortened by 4 bases and J by 6 bases, with 12 bases between the two germline ends. CDR3 protein: CSATPGVAEAFL. The CDR3 DNA sequence: TGCAGTGCTACCCCAGGGGTAGCTGAAGCTTTCTTA.

This clonotype was seen repeatedly, ten times or more. The chain has TRBV27 and TRBJ2-7; 10 nucleotides align to TRBD2. The CDR3 covers 14 residues. The junction had 7 bases not matched to a gene; V was cut back by 8 bases and J by 3 bases. Germline V gene lookup returns CDR1 MNHEY and CDR2 SMNVEV (reference sequence). The CDR3 sequence: CASQRTSGNYEQYF. The CDR3 DNA sequence: TGTGCCAGCCAGAGGACTAGCGGCAACTACGAGCAGTACTTC.

This clonotype was seen ten or more times. This sequence joins TRBV5-1 and TRBJ2-1, with 10 nucleotides matching TRBD2. Germline V gene sequence: CDR1 SGHRS, CDR2 YFSETQ. The junction had 3 bases not matched to a gene; V was cut back by 4 bases and J by 2 bases. The CDR3 runs 15 residues. In DNA form, the CDR3 reads TGCGCCAGCAGCCCGAGCGGGGGGGCCTACAATGAGCAGTTCTTC. Protein: CASSPSGGAYNEQFF.

There are a few counts of this clonotype. The chain is built from TRBV5-1 and TRBJ2-7; 7 bases are a match to TRBD1. The V gene end was trimmed by 4 bases and the J gene end by 7 bases; junction bases not matched to a gene: 11. CDR3 size: 14 residues. The germline V gene has CDR1 SGHRS and CDR2 YFSETQ. In nucleotides, the CDR3 is TGCGCCAGCAGCCCGTACGGGACAGTTTGGGAGCAGTACTTC. Translated: CASSPYGTVWEQYF.

This clonotype has more than one count but fewer than ten. V usage is TRBV2 and J usage is TRBJ1-1, with D unresolved. Germline assignment: CDR1 SNHLY and CDR2 FYNNEI. The CDR3 spans 14 residues. Trimming took 6 bases from V and 0 from J, leaving 11 bases between them. The CDR3 DNA sequence: TGTGCCAGCAGGCCTTGGCAGCTGAACACTGAAGCTTTCTTT. It specifies CASRPWQLNTEAFF.

This clonotype was found many times. J is TRBJ1-5 and V is TRBV12-3 or TRBV12-4; D is unclear. The V gene lost 0 bases and the J gene lost 2 bases, with 11 bases spanning the gap. The CDR3 spans 16 residues. The CDR3 nucleotides are TGTGCCAGCAGTTTAGCGGAGGGAGGAGGCAATCAGCCCCAGCATTTT. It yields the protein CASSLAEGGGNQPQHF.